This entry lists 5 T cell receptor beta chains sequenced from one sample in a study of CD8+ T cells in alopecia areata. Following extraction, RNA underwent reverse transcription to cDNA, which served as the sequencing template. Produced via immunoSEQ multiplex PCR; TCRdb's table is partial and in-frame only. Singletons are absent from the sample, which has some 110,000 clones. Sequencing was carried out using lesional skin. The source is a C3H/HeJ mouse with alopecia areata. The mouse line has the MHC haplotype H2-k.

For this clone: Gene names and germline refer to mouse. The read stops 4 residues short of the end of the CDR3; the missing end is completed from the germline J gene. V and J are TRBV13-3 and TRBJ2-5; D gene uncertain. The V gene lost 1 base and the J gene lost 0 bases, with 9 bases spanning the gap. The germline gives CDR1 NNHDY, CDR2 SYVADS. The CDR3 is 15 amino acids. CDR3 residues: CASSDSRTNQDTQYF. The part of the CDR3 DNA that was read is TGTGCCAGCAGTGATTCGAGAACTAACCAAGAC.

This clone was detected many times. The genes are named according to mouse. The read comes to an end 4 residues before the CDR3 does, leaving the germline J gene to fill in the end. Other DNA sequences in the same sample also yield this CDR3. The chain couples TRBV1 to TRBJ2-5; 11 bases map to TRBD2. This CDR3 has 16 amino acids. V dropped 1 base and J dropped 0; count of bases not matched to a gene: 0. CDR1 and CDR2 from the germline V gene are NSQYPW and LRSPGD (reference sequence). The CDR3 loop is CTCSAGDWGNQDTQYF. Incomplete CDR3 DNA: TGCACCTGCAGTGCAGGGGACTGGGGGAACCAAGAC.

This clone was observed a few times. Mouse germline and gene names are used. With the read ending 4 residues before the CDR3 end, the germline J gene is used to fill in that end. J is TRBJ2-3 and V is TRBV13-2; 10 bases are a match to TRBD2. The CDR3 consists of 15 residues. Germline loops: CDR1 NNHNN, CDR2 SYGAGS (reference sequence). V lost 5 bases and J lost 2; bases outside the gene matches: 5. Partial CDR3 DNA: TGTGCCAGCGGGGAGACTGGGGGGTATGCAGAA. As protein: CASGETGGYAE. The entire CDR3 is CASGETGGYAETLYF.

With regard to this clone: The germline and genes are mouse ones. The CDR3 end is not reached by the read, which stops 4 residues before it; the germline J gene fills it in. The V gene is TRBV13-3, the J gene TRBJ2-7, with 10 bases lining up with TRBD2. V shed 2 bases and J 1 base; nucleotides not matched to a gene: 3. Per the germline V gene, CDR1 is NNHDY and CDR2 is SYVADS. This CDR3 is built from 15 residues. The CDR3 sequence: CASSETGGQSYEQYF. Incomplete CDR3 DNA: TGTGCCAGCAGTGAGACTGGGGGGCAATCCTAT.

This clone was recorded many times. A mismatch at residue 14 separates the TCRdb protein from the translated DNA, so the protein presented here was translated from the DNA. The germline and genes are mouse ones. The CDR3 goes on 3 residues after the read ends, and that part is filled in from the germline J gene. This chain links TRBV13-3 with TRBJ1-3; TRBD1 matches at 9 bases. This CDR3 comprises 17 residues. Looked up from germline, CDR1 is NNHDY and CDR2 is SYVADS. Trimming took 4 bases from V and 0 from J; bases not matched to a gene: 8. The part of the CDR3 DNA that was read is TGTGCCAGCAGTTTACAGGGGGCGCAGAATTCTGGAAATACG. It codes for CASSLQGAQNSGNT. The entire CDR3 protein is CASSLQGAQNSGNTLYF.